One and the same sample provided the 12 T cell receptor beta chains below, sequenced in a study of shared clonotypes between healthy human individuals. Profiled with immunoSEQ multiplex PCR; TCRdb holds only in-frame clones, not every one. The sample includes 2.3 million or so clones, roughly 93% of them seen just once. The sequencing sample was made of naive CD4+ T cells from PBMCs. The subset here: CD45RA+ positively selected. All receptors come from a man aged 18 to 35 in good health. Some clones in this sample may be carry-over from other donors' samples.

This clone was seen just once. The chain joins TRBV30 to TRBJ1-2; D might be TRBD1 (5 bases). The CDR3 loop spans 13 amino acids. From germline, CDR1 is GTSNPN and CDR2 SVGIG (reference sequence). The germline V and J ends were trimmed by 3 bases and 4 bases, with 12 bases remaining between them. The CDR3 DNA reads as TGTGCCTGGAGCGGGACCCTAATCTATGGCTACACCTTC. It specifies CAWSGTLIYGYTF. The full variable domain, its missing parts supplied by reference TRBV30 and TRBJ1-2, is SQTIHQWPATLVQPVGSPLSLECTVEGTSNPNLYWYRQAAGRGLQLLFYSVGIGQISSEVPQNLSASRPQDRQFILSSKKLLLSDSGFYLCAWSGTLIYGYTFGSGTRLTVV.

The V call is TRBV4-1, the J call TRBJ2-1, with 7 bases identical to TRBD2. Germline loops: CDR1 MGHRA, CDR2 YSYEKL. The length of the CDR3 is 17 residues. The V and J ends lost 1 base and 2 bases, in that order; junction bases with no gene match: 8. CDR3: CASSQGSGRTPYNEQFF. The CDR3 nucleotides read TGCGCCAGCAGCCAAGGGTCCGGGAGGACTCCCTACAATGAGCAGTTCTTC.

The chain uses TRBV9 and TRBJ1-3; weak D call: TRBD1 (6 bases). Germline loops: CDR1 SGDLS, CDR2 YYNGEE. This CDR3 contains 17 residues. The germline V and J ends were trimmed by 3 bases and 3 bases, with 19 bases remaining between them. CDR3 DNA: TGTGCCAGCAGCGCTCAGGCACAGGGACTTATTGGAAACACCATATATTTT. Its protein is CASSAQAQGLIGNTIYF.

The V gene is TRBV11-2, the J gene TRBJ1-1, with D unclear. CDR1 and CDR2 from the germline V gene are SGHAT and FQNNGV. This CDR3 contains 15 residues. V was shortened by 2 bases and J by 0 bases, with 10 bases between the two germline ends. The CDR3 nucleotides read TGTGCCAGCAGCTTACGGGCGCGGCTGAACACTGAAGCTTTCTTT. This gives the protein CASSLRARLNTEAFF.

This rearrangement joins TRBV2 to TRBJ1-2; D is undetermined. The length of the CDR3 is 13 residues. The germline gives CDR1 SNHLY, CDR2 FYNNEI. Trimming cost V 2 bases and J 1 base, with 5 bases left between them. The DNA of the CDR3 is TGTGCCAGCAGTGAAACGGGTAACTATGGCTACACCTTC. Translated: CASSETGNYGYTF. The complete variable domain, with remaining parts taken from reference TRBV2 and TRBJ1-2, reads EPEVTQTPSHQVTQMGQEVILRCVPISNHLYFYWYRQILGQKVEFLVSFYNNEISEKSEIFDDQFSVERPDGSNFTLKIRSTKLEDSAMYFCASSETGNYGYTFGSGTRLTVV.

This clone was observed a single time. This chain uses TRBV18 with TRBJ1-3; D is undetermined. Trimming shortened V by 1 base and J by 1 base, and 14 bases separated the two germline ends. This CDR3 is 17 amino acids long. In germline, CDR1 is KGHSH, CDR2 LQKENI. The CDR3 nucleotides read TGTGCCAGCTCACCACAGAGTTCCGGCGGGTCTGGAAACACCATATATTTT. Its protein is CASSPQSSGGSGNTIYF.

V is TRBV10-3 and J is TRBJ2-1; the match to TRBD2 covers 7 bases. The CDR3 is 15 amino acids. CDR1 is ENHRY and CDR2 is SYGVKD in the germline V gene. V lost 5 bases to trimming and J lost 0 bases; unmatched junction nucleotides: 4. In DNA form, the CDR3 reads TGTGCCATCAGTACAGCGGGGAGCTCCTACAATGAGCAGTTCTTC. It encodes CAISTAGSSYNEQFF.

The rearrangement links TRBV30 to TRBJ2-7; D is possibly TRBD2 (6 bases). Germline CDR1 and CDR2: GTSNPN and SVGIG (reference sequence). V was cut by 2 bases and J by 5 bases, with 16 bases left in between. CDR3 length: 14 residues. The CDR3 spells CAWSPPGELNEQYF. CDR3 bases: TGTGCCTGGAGTCCACCGGGGGAATTGAACGAGCAGTACTTC.

The gene calls are TRBV7-9 and TRBJ1-4; no reliable D call. The V end was cut by 2 bases, the J end by 8 bases, with 3 bases between. CDR1 is SEHNR and CDR2 is FQNEAQ in the germline V gene (reference sequence). The CDR3 length is 11 residues. This CDR3 reads CASSLKEKLFF. The CDR3, as DNA: TGTGCCAGCAGCTTAAAAGAAAAACTGTTTTTT.

Details on this clone: Other DNA sequences in the same sample also yield this CDR3. The chain recombines TRBV28 with TRBJ2-7; D ambiguous. The V end lost 6 bases, the J end lost 2 bases, and 5 bases lay between the germline ends. This CDR3 spans 11 amino acids. Germline lookup yields CDR1 MDHEN and CDR2 SYDVKM. In DNA form, the CDR3 reads TGTGCCAGCAGCACCACCTACGAGCAGTACTTC. This encodes CASSTTYEQYF.

This chain joins TRBV4-1 and TRBJ1-1, with unresolved D. The germline V gene has CDR1 MGHRA and CDR2 YSYEKL. This CDR3 is 15 amino acids long. Trimming removed 1 base from V and 0 bases from J, with 9 bases in between. The CDR3 sequence: CASSQGAGLNTEAFF. DNA for the CDR3: TGCGCCAGCAGCCAAGGGGCAGGTCTGAACACTGAAGCTTTCTTT.

The chain joins TRBV9 to TRBJ1-4, with D unresolved. The V end was cut by 0 bases, the J end by 0 bases, with 9 bases between. The CDR3 runs 16 residues. CDR1 and CDR2 from the germline V gene are SGDLS and YYNGEE. The CDR3 bases are TGTGCCAGCAGCGTAGTTGGCAGCTCAACTAATGAAAAACTGTTTTTT. Its protein product is CASSVVGSSTNEKLFF.